This T cell receptor beta chain comes out of a study of cytomegalovirus exposure and HLA in healthy donors. The CDR3 consists of 16 residues. Germline V gene lookup returns CDR1 SEHNR and CDR2 FQNEAQ (reference sequence). V was shortened by 4 bases and J by 2 bases, with 16 bases between the two germline ends. Using immunoSEQ multiplex PCR, the repertoire was profiled, and TCRdb retains in-frame clones only, with some absent. Here the sample spans 250,000 to 350,000 clones, roughly 90% being singletons. This sequence joins TRBV7-9 and TRBJ2-3; D might be TRBD2 (6 bases). The clonotype was recovered from a woman between 18 and 30 years old in good health and CMV-seronegative. The source material was PBMCs. The CDR3 DNA sequence: TGTGCCAGCAGCTCCTCAGGACTAAAATTCACAGATACGCAGTATTTT. Translated: CASSSSGLKFTDTQYF.